This TCR beta chain was sequenced for a study of regulatory T cells in long-lasting Graves disease. Comments on this clonotype: Its matching antigen is unknown.

The V gene end was trimmed by 6 bases and the J gene end by 6 bases; junction bases not matched to a gene: 4. CDR3 length: 15 amino acids. CDR1 MDHEN and CDR2 SYDVKM come from the germline V gene. Regarding time point: newly diagnosed GD, antithyroid drugs for less than 3 months. RNA isolated from PBMCs was used to make the TCR library. Combining iRepertoire HTBI primers with Arm-PCR of CDR3 regions, the authors built TCR beta libraries. TCRdb processed the multiplex PCR reads anew with MiXCR; each CDR3 protein has one entry. The sample carries about 460,000 distinct CDR3 sequences, about 14% recorded once. Study outcomes and limitations: Persistent Graves' disease cases displayed lower TCR diversity than newly diagnosed ones.

This sample was shared with a second study, whose subject was T cells in Graves' hyperthyroidism and ophthalmopathy.

This clonotype originated in a woman in her fifties or sixties with Graves disease. The rearrangement uses TRBV28 and TRBJ2-1; 14 bases match TRBD2. The sequenced sample was peripheral blood mononuclear cells (PBMCs), obtained at new diagnosis, from a patient treated with antithyroid drugs. CDR3 DNA: TGTGCCAGCAGAGAGGGACTAGCGGGAGTCAATGAGCAGTTCTTC. Translating gives CASREGLAGVNEQFF.